This is a list of T cell receptor beta chains from one sample in a study of control samples from healthy donors and cancer patients. The table came from immunoSEQ multiplex PCR; TCRdb's copy has only in-frame clones and leaves some out. This sample carries 130,000 to 150,000 clones, roughly 92% of them seen once, and the ten largest clones take about 11%. What was sequenced was blood. The receptors were gathered from a man aged 25 to 40 in good health. CDR3s include the opening cysteine and the closing phenylalanine or tryptophan. Fields, in order: D gene, J gene, V gene, clone size, CDR3 protein, CDR3 DNA. D genes are given only for firm matches. Some rows have no size entry. The others give once, few or many, or a class for an expanded clone.

D: TRBD1
J: TRBJ2-1
V: TRBV11-3
size: .
CDR3: CASSLAGGNEQFF
DNA: TGTGCCAGCAGCTTAGCAGGGGGAAATGAGCAGTTCTTC

D: .
J: TRBJ2-3
V: TRBV30
size: .
CDR3: CAWSMVAASTDTQYF
DNA: TGTGCCTGGAGTATGGTAGCGGCTAGCACAGATACGCAGTATTTT

D: .
J: TRBJ1-6
V: TRBV6-1
size: .
CDR3: CASSEGTTSPLHF
DNA: TGTGCCAGCAGTGAAGGGACCACTTCACCCCTCCACTTT

D: .
J: TRBJ2-3
V: TRBV27
size: .
CDR3: CASSGVSGYTDTQYF
DNA: TGTGCCAGCAGTGGGGTTAGCGGTTACACAGATACGCAGTATTTT

D: TRBD1
J: TRBJ1-2
V: TRBV6-1
size: .
CDR3: CASSEFRDRVSPSYGYTF
DNA: TGTGCCAGCAGTGAATTTCGGGACAGGGTATCCCCGAGCTATGGCTACACCTTC

D: .
J: TRBJ2-7
V: TRBV28
size: .
CDR3: CASSLSPLGGGYEQYF
DNA: TGTGCCAGCAGTTTATCCCCCCTAGGGGGTGGCTACGAGCAGTACTTC

D: .
J: TRBJ2-7
V: TRBV19
size: .
CDR3: CASNPSSEGCYEQYF
DNA: TGTGCCAGTAACCCATCTAGCGAAGGCTGCTACGAGCAGTACTTC

D: .
J: TRBJ1-2
V: TRBV7-2
size: .
CDR3: CASSLALQGGGYTF
DNA: TGTGCCAGCAGCTTAGCGCTTCAAGGGGGAGGCTACACCTTC

D: TRBD1
J: TRBJ1-5
V: TRBV2
size: .
CDR3: CASRLTGGGQPQHF
DNA: TGTGCCAGCAGACTGACAGGGGGCGGGCAGCCCCAGCATTTT

D: .
J: TRBJ1-1
V: TRBV11-3
size: .
CDR3: CASSLLNTEAFF
DNA: TGTGCCAGCAGCTTGCTTAACACTGAAGCTTTCTTT

D: .
J: TRBJ1-2
V: TRBV5-4
size: .
CDR3: CASSLVRGPNYGYTF
DNA: TGTGCCAGCAGCTTGGTGAGGGGCCCGAACTATGGCTACACCTTC

D: TRBD1
J: TRBJ2-4
V: TRBV7-9
size: .
CDR3: CASSLGVGGQGDKNIQYF
DNA: TGTGCCAGCAGCTTAGGGGTAGGGGGACAGGGGGATAAGAACATTCAGTACTTC

D: .
J: TRBJ1-1
V: TRBV30
size: .
CDR3: CAWSKLLNTEAFF
DNA: TGTGCCTGGAGCAAACTGTTGAACACTGAAGCTTTCTTT

D: TRBD1
J: TRBJ2-5
V: TRBV5-4
size: .
CDR3: CASSLSGGSSETQYF
DNA: TGTGCCAGCAGCTTGTCAGGGGGCAGTTCAGAGACCCAGTACTTC

D: TRBD1
J: TRBJ2-7
V: TRBV25-1
size: .
CDR3: CASSEARTGAYEQYF
DNA: TGTGCCAGCAGTGAAGCCCGGACAGGAGCCTACGAGCAGTACTTC

D: .
J: TRBJ2-7
V: TRBV27
size: once
CDR3: CASSIKLGVLGLSYEQYF
DNA: TGTGCCAGCAGTATCAAGCTGGGGGTACTTGGGTTGTCCTACGAGCAGTACTTC

D: TRBD2
J: TRBJ2-1
V: TRBV7-9
size: .
CDR3: CASSRSSSGIRNEQFF
DNA: TGTGCCAGCAGCCGGAGCTCTAGCGGGATACGCAATGAGCAGTTCTTC

D: TRBD1
J: TRBJ2-7
V: TRBV29-1
size: .
CDR3: CSVREGAVEQYF
DNA: TGCAGCGTTCGCGAGGGGGCAGTTGAGCAGTACTTC

D: TRBD2
J: TRBJ2-1
V: TRBV5-6
size: .
CDR3: CASILSGSSYNEQFF
DNA: TGTGCCAGCATCCTTAGCGGGAGCTCCTACAATGAGCAGTTCTTC

D: .
J: TRBJ1-2
V: TRBV29-1
size: .
CDR3: CSVDRGTDGYTF
DNA: TGCAGCGTTGATAGGGGCACCGATGGCTACACCTTC

D: TRBD1
J: TRBJ1-5
V: TRBV19
size: .
CDR3: CASSMGGGLQPQHF
DNA: TGTGCCAGTAGTATGGGAGGGGGCCTTCAGCCCCAGCATTTT

D: .
J: TRBJ2-3
V: TRBV30
size: .
CDR3: CAWRIIDTQYF
DNA: TGTGCCTGGAGGATCATAGATACGCAATATTTT

D: TRBD1
J: TRBJ2-1
V: TRBV28
size: .
CDR3: CASSNRGPSYNEQFF
DNA: TGTGCCAGCAGCAATAGGGGGCCTTCCTACAATGAGCAGTTCTTC

D: TRBD1
J: TRBJ1-5
V: TRBV28
size: .
CDR3: CASSLMTGRHQPQHF
DNA: TGTGCCAGCAGTCTTATGACAGGGAGACATCAGCCCCAGCATTTT

D: .
J: TRBJ2-1
V: TRBV7-2
size: medium-sized
CDR3: CASSLQDSSYNEQFF
DNA: TGTGCCAGCAGCTTACAGGACAGCTCCTACAATGAGCAGTTCTTC

D: .
J: TRBJ2-3
V: TRBV24-1
size: once
CDR3: CATSDSRTDTQYF
DNA: TGTGCCACCAGTGACTCACGCACAGATACGCAGTATTTT

D: .
J: TRBJ2-7
V: TRBV12-3/TRBV12-4
size: .
CDR3: CASSRTAGYEQYF
DNA: TGTGCCAGCAGTAGGACGGCTGGCTACGAGCAGTACTTC

D: .
J: TRBJ1-1
V: TRBV6-5
size: few
CDR3: CASSYSAGTEAFF
DNA: TGTGCCAGCAGTTACTCGGCGGGAACTGAAGCTTTCTTT

D: .
J: TRBJ1-3
V: TRBV7-2
size: few
CDR3: CASSLIVPGLSGNTIYF
DNA: TGTGCCAGCAGCTTAATCGTTCCAGGGCTTTCTGGAAACACCATATATTTT

D: .
J: TRBJ2-2
V: TRBV27
size: .
CDR3: CASSPGGWAGELFF
DNA: TGTGCCAGCAGCCCAGGAGGTTGGGCCGGGGAGCTGTTTTTT

D: TRBD1
J: TRBJ1-5
V: TRBV9
size: .
CDR3: CASSHGQGSQPQHF
DNA: TGTGCCAGCAGCCATGGACAGGGCAGTCAGCCCCAGCATTTT

D: .
J: TRBJ2-5
V: TRBV6-5
size: .
CDR3: CASSYSRAGKLETQYF
DNA: TGTGCCAGCAGTTACTCGAGGGCAGGGAAGTTGGAGACCCAGTACTTC

D: .
J: TRBJ1-2
V: TRBV25-1
size: once
CDR3: CASRQPGLNYGYTF
DNA: TGTGCCAGCAGACAGCCCGGTTTGAACTATGGCTACACCTTC

D: TRBD1
J: TRBJ2-6
V: TRBV18
size: .
CDR3: CASSSIGTGGTGANVLTF
DNA: TGTGCCAGCTCATCGATCGGGACAGGGGGCACTGGGGCCAACGTCCTGACTTTC

D: .
J: TRBJ2-6
V: TRBV2
size: .
CDR3: CASNFGANVLTF
DNA: TGTGCCAGCAATTTTGGGGCCAACGTCCTGACTTTC

D: .
J: TRBJ1-1
V: TRBV18
size: .
CDR3: CASSPIGPGNFRNTEAFF
DNA: TGTGCCAGCTCACCGATCGGGCCCGGCAATTTTAGGAACACTGAAGCTTTCTTT

D: .
J: TRBJ2-1
V: TRBV6-5
size: .
CDR3: CASRYSSYNEQFF
DNA: TGTGCCAGCAGATATAGCTCCTACAATGAGCAGTTCTTC

D: TRBD1
J: TRBJ1-4
V: TRBV7-3
size: .
CDR3: CASSKSGGEKLFF
DNA: TGTGCCAGCAGCAAATCAGGGGGTGAAAAACTGTTTTTT

D: .
J: TRBJ2-7
V: TRBV7-3
size: .
CDR3: CASSLGPGPGYEQYF
DNA: TGTGCCAGCAGCTTGGGGCCAGGCCCAGGCTACGAGCAGTACTTC

D: TRBD1
J: TRBJ1-4
V: TRBV28
size: once
CDR3: CASSFGTGGWEKLFF
DNA: TGTGCCAGCAGCTTTGGGACAGGGGGATGGGAAAAACTGTTTTTT

D: .
J: TRBJ2-1
V: TRBV11-3
size: once
CDR3: CASSLALSSSYNEQFF
DNA: TGTGCCAGCAGCTTAGCGCTAAGCAGCTCCTACAATGAGCAGTTCTTC

D: .
J: TRBJ2-5
V: TRBV5-1
size: .
CDR3: CASIQGQETQYF
DNA: TGCGCCAGCATCCAGGGCCAAGAGACCCAGTACTTC

D: .
J: TRBJ1-2
V: TRBV9
size: .
CDR3: CASSSGTPDANYGYTF
DNA: TGTGCCAGCAGCTCCGGGACACCTGACGCTAACTATGGCTACACCTTC

D: .
J: TRBJ2-5
V: TRBV9
size: .
CDR3: CASSVTASPGETQYF
DNA: TGTGCCAGCAGCGTCACCGCGTCTCCTGGGGAGACCCAGTACTTC

D: .
J: TRBJ1-2
V: TRBV2
size: .
CDR3: CASSDYSNYGYTF
DNA: TGTGCCAGCAGTGATTACAGCAACTATGGCTACACCTTC

D: TRBD1
J: TRBJ1-5
V: TRBV16
size: .
CDR3: CASSRQGFGQPQHF
DNA: TGTGCCAGCAGCCGACAGGGATTTGGGCAGCCCCAGCATTTT

D: .
J: TRBJ2-5
V: TRBV19
size: .
CDR3: CASSICQGTETQYF
DNA: TGTGCCAGTAGTATTTGTCAGGGTACAGAGACCCAGTACTTC

D: .
J: TRBJ2-7
V: TRBV7-9
size: .
CDR3: CASSFFPYEQYF
DNA: TGTGCCAGCAGCTTTTTCCCCTACGAGCAGTACTTC

D: .
J: TRBJ1-6
V: TRBV7-3
size: .
CDR3: CASSLLGTNNSPLHF
DNA: TGTGCCAGCAGCCTACTGGGAACAAATAATTCACCCCTCCACTTT

D: .
J: TRBJ1-5
V: TRBV4-1
size: .
CDR3: CASSREGNSNQPQHF
DNA: TGCGCCAGCAGCCGGGAGGGAAATAGCAATCAGCCCCAGCATTTT